A single sample is the source of the 30 T cell receptor beta chains below, sequenced in a study of T cell responses to AZD1222 COVID-19 vaccine. Measured with immunoSEQ multiplex PCR; TCRdb has only the in-frame clones, and not every one. Among some 140,000 clones, around 85% were seen once, and the ten largest hold 6.5% to 8.5%. Here the sequenced sample was peripheral blood, taken 28 days after the second dose of the MenACWY control vaccine. The receptors derive from an adult who received the MenACWY meningococcal vaccine as a control.

The V call is TRBV14, the J call TRBJ2-1; D might be TRBD2 (6 bases). The CDR3 sequence is 13 residues long. Trimming shortened V by 4 bases and J by 5 bases, and 9 bases separated the two germline ends. Germline V gene sequence: CDR1 SGHDN, CDR2 FVKESK. The CDR3 loop reads CASSLAANNEQFF. CDR3 coding DNA: TGTGCCAGCAGCCTAGCGGCCAACAATGAGCAGTTCTTC.

The chain employs TRBV6-5 and TRBJ2-7, with TRBD1 identical over 7 bases. The CDR3 totals 16 residues. The V and J ends lost 2 bases and 0 bases, in that order; junction bases with no gene match: 7. CDR1 and CDR2 (germline): MNHEY, SVGAGI. DNA of the CDR3: TGTGCCAGCAGTTACCAAGGGACAGAGACCTCCTACGAGCAGTACTTC. This translates into CASSYQGTETSYEQYF.

V is TRBV28 and J is TRBJ1-5; no firm D call. CDR3 length: 14 residues. The germline V and J ends were trimmed by 5 bases and 3 bases, with 11 bases remaining between them. The germline V gene has CDR1 MDHEN and CDR2 SYDVKM. The CDR3 loop is CASSPLADNQPQHF. The CDR3 region has the DNA TGTGCCAGCAGTCCCCTGGCGGACAATCAGCCCCAGCATTTT.

The gene calls are TRBV7-2 and TRBJ2-3; 9 bases are shared with TRBD2. There are 14 residues in the CDR3. J was trimmed by 3 bases and V by 8 bases; bases with no gene match: 6. Germline CDR1 SGHTA, CDR2 FQGNSA. The CDR3 DNA follows: TGTGCCAGCGGGGCGGGGGGGCGGACAGATACGCAGTATTTT. Translation gives CASGAGGRTDTQYF.

The rearrangement links TRBV15 to TRBJ2-7, with unresolved D. V lost 1 base to trimming and J lost 0 bases, with 10 bases between them. The CDR3 sequence is 15 residues long. The germline CDR1 and CDR2 sequences are LNHNV and YYDKDF (reference sequence). CDR3 nucleotides: TGTGCCACCAGCAGAGTGGTTGGATTCTCCTACGAGCAGTACTTC. It specifies CATSRVVGFSYEQYF.

V gene TRBV5-1 combines with J gene TRBJ2-5, with D perhaps TRBD1 (6 bases). The CDR3 sequence is 15 residues long. Germline V gene sequence: CDR1 SGHRS, CDR2 YFSETQ. Trimming took off 0 bases at V and 1 base at J, with 10 bases between the two ends. DNA for the CDR3: TGCGCCAGCAGCTTGGAGGACAGACCCCAAGAGACCCAGTACTTC. It codes for CASSLEDRPQETQYF.

The J gene is TRBJ1-5, the V gene TRBV5-1, with TRBD1 as a possible D gene (5 bases). Germline V CDR1 and CDR2: SGHRS, YFSETQ. This CDR3 contains 13 residues. The V gene lost 5 bases and the J gene lost 4 bases, with 10 bases spanning the gap. The DNA of the CDR3 is TGCGCCAGCAGGTTGACAGAGAATCAGCCCCAGCATTTT. This sequence encodes CASRLTENQPQHF.

This clone was observed a few times. The chain joins TRBV5-5 to TRBJ1-2; 9 nucleotides agree with TRBD1. V shed 2 bases, J shed 2 bases, and the junction held 1 base outside the gene matches. The germline gives CDR1 SGHKS, CDR2 YYEKEE (reference sequence). This CDR3 comprises 14 residues. The CDR3: CASSFTGGNYGYTF. In nucleotides, the CDR3 is TGTGCCAGCAGCTTCACAGGGGGCAACTATGGCTACACCTTC.

The V gene is TRBV5-1, the J gene TRBJ2-1; no firm D call. The CDR3 spans 15 residues. V was trimmed by 0 bases and J by 2 bases, leaving 9 bases between them. CDR1 is SGHRS and CDR2 is YFSETQ in the germline V gene. The CDR3, as DNA: TGCGCCAGCAGCTTGGCCCGAACTACCTACAATGAGCAGTTCTTC. It specifies CASSLARTTYNEQFF.

The chain has TRBV12-3 or TRBV12-4 and TRBJ1-3; no reliable D call. Trimming took 4 bases from V and 15 from J, leaving 16 bases between them. The length of the CDR3 is 12 residues. CDR3 protein: CASSWMGDNEYF. The CDR3 nucleotides read TGTGCCAGCAGTTGGATGGGAGACAATGAATATTTT.

This clone appeared a single time. V usage is TRBV30 and J usage is TRBJ1-2; the D gene is possibly TRBD1 (6 bases). Germline V gene sequence: CDR1 GTSNPN, CDR2 SVGIG (reference sequence). V dropped 3 bases and J dropped 0 bases, with 14 bases sitting between them. This CDR3 is 15 amino acids long. For the CDR3, the DNA is TGTGCCTGGAGCGCCAGGGGAATTCCTAACTATGGCTACACCTTC. Translated, it gives CAWSARGIPNYGYTF.

This clone appeared a few times. CDR3 residues: CASSGQTQETQYF. The CDR3 DNA is TGTGCCAGCTCTGGACAGACCCAAGAGACCCAGTACTTC. V and J are TRBV18 and TRBJ2-5; TRBD1 is a possible D gene (6 bases). This CDR3 comprises 13 residues. V shed 6 bases and J shed 1 base, with 9 bases lying between them. CDR1 KGHSH and CDR2 LQKENI come from the germline V gene.

The gene calls are TRBV19 and TRBJ1-2; no clear D gene. Trimming stripped 3 bases from V and 4 bases from J, with 6 bases between. The CDR3 covers 12 residues. Germline-derived CDR1 and CDR2 are LNHDA and SQIVND (reference sequence). CDR3 residues: CASSIQGYGYTF. In nucleotides, the CDR3 is TGTGCCAGTAGTATCCAAGGCTATGGCTACACCTTC.

The chain employs TRBV27 and TRBJ2-7; D call uncertain. V lost 4 bases and J 5 bases, leaving 18 bases between the germline ends. The germline V gene has CDR1 MNHEY and CDR2 SMNVEV (reference sequence). The CDR3 has 15 amino acids. As DNA, the CDR3 is TGTGCCAGCAGTTCCACCGACCTCCGGGCCCACGAGCAGTACTTC. This gives the protein CASSSTDLRAHEQYF.

The chain combines TRBV3-1 (or the pseudogene TRBV3-2) with TRBJ2-1, with TRBD2 matching 7 bases. The junction had 3 bases not matched to a gene; V was cut back by 1 base and J by 9 bases. The CDR3 has 13 amino acids. Germline V CDR1 and CDR2: LGHDT, YNNKEL (reference sequence). CDR3 in amino acids: CASSQGLAVEQFF. The CDR3 nucleotides are TGTGCCAGCAGCCAAGGGCTAGCGGTTGAGCAGTTCTTC.

The rearrangement uses TRBV24-1 and TRBJ1-5, with 7 bases lining up with TRBD1. The CDR3 loop spans 16 amino acids. Per the germline V gene, CDR1 is KGHDR and CDR2 is SFDVKD. With V trimmed by 4 bases and J by 5 bases, 10 bases remained unmatched. In DNA form, the CDR3 reads TGTGCCACCAGTGACCGGGGACAGCTACACCATCAGCCCCAGCATTTT. Translated: CATSDRGQLHHQPQHF.

The chain carries TRBV27 and TRBJ2-3; 8 nucleotides align to TRBD1. Germline V gives CDR1 MNHEY, CDR2 SMNVEV (reference sequence). Germline trimming cut 5 bases from V and 0 bases from J; bases unmatched to any gene: 4. This CDR3 spans 15 amino acids. For the CDR3, the DNA is TGTGCCAGCAGTGATAGGACAGGGAGCACAGATACGCAGTATTTT. Protein product: CASSDRTGSTDTQYF.

The gene calls are TRBV6-5 and TRBJ2-7; D may match TRBD1 or TRBD2 (5 bases each). The CDR3 is made up of 15 amino acids. V was clipped by 6 bases and J by 1 base, with 16 bases between them. The germline gives CDR1 MNHEY, CDR2 SVGAGI. In nucleotides, the CDR3 is TGTGCCAGCAGCCCGCGCAGGGAGAGGTCCTACGAGCAGTACGTC. Its protein is CASSPRRERSYEQYV.

DNA for the CDR3: TGTGCCAGCAGTGAAGGCCGATCGCCGGGACACTCTAATGAAAAACTGTTTTTT. Translation: CASSEGRSPGHSNEKLFF. The rearrangement links TRBV6-1 to TRBJ1-4; D possibly corresponds to TRBD1 (6 bases). Trimming removed 1 base at V and 3 bases at J, with 18 bases between. Germline CDR1 is MNHNS and CDR2 is SASEGT. The CDR3 is made up of 18 amino acids.

The chain is built from TRBV2 and TRBJ2-7; maybe TRBD2 (6 bases). The germline V gene has CDR1 SNHLY and CDR2 FYNNEI. The V gene lost 0 bases and the J gene lost 2 bases, with 11 bases spanning the gap. CDR3 length: 15 amino acids. CDR3 nucleotide sequence: TGTGCCAGCAGTGAAGCTGCCGGGGGTACCTACGAGCAGTACTTC. Protein product: CASSEAAGGTYEQYF.

This clone was counted between two and nine times. This chain connects TRBV9 to TRBJ1-6; 8 bases fit TRBD1. Germline CDR1 reads SGDLS; CDR2 reads YYNGEE. After removal of 3 bases from V and 7 bases from J, the junction contained 6 bases not matched to a gene. The CDR3 covers 15 residues. The CDR3, as DNA: TGTGCCAGCAGCGAGACCGGGACAGGAAATTCACCCCTCCACTTT. Its protein is CASSETGTGNSPLHF.

This rearrangement joins TRBV6-8 to TRBJ2-3; a possible D gene is TRBD2 (7 bases). V was pared by 8 bases and J by 0 bases, with 18 bases between. The V gene's germline CDR1 is MNHGY and CDR2 SAAAGT. The CDR3 spans 16 residues. The chain's CDR3 is CASSQGGGKSTDTQYF. CDR3 bases: TGTGCCAGCTCACAAGGGGGGGGGAAAAGCACAGATACGCAGTATTTT.

This chain links TRBV18 with TRBJ1-5; D remains ambiguous. Trimming cost V 3 bases and J 0 bases, with 9 bases left between them. CDR1 and CDR2 from the germline V gene are KGHSH and LQKENI. The CDR3 spans 15 residues. The CDR3: CASSPWADSNQPQHF. CDR3 sequence (DNA): TGTGCCAGCTCACCTTGGGCAGATAGCAATCAGCCCCAGCATTTT.

V gene TRBV6-6 combines with J gene TRBJ2-2, with 10 bases identical to TRBD1. Per the germline V gene, CDR1 is MNHNY and CDR2 is SVGAGI (reference sequence). The CDR3 is 16 residues long. The trim removed 5 bases at V and 4 bases at J, leaving 7 bases unmatched. CDR3 DNA: TGTGCCAGCAGTCACTATGGGACAGGGGTCACCGGGGAGCTGTTTTTT. Its protein is CASSHYGTGVTGELFF.

The V gene is TRBV19, the J gene TRBJ1-6; D gene ambiguous. The CDR3 is made up of 14 amino acids. Trimming left V 11 bases short and J 6 bases short, with 17 bases between. Germline V gene lookup returns CDR1 LNHDA and CDR2 SQIVND (reference sequence). In nucleotides, the CDR3 is TGTGCCCTGAGCGACGGGCAGTTTAATTCACCCCTCCACTTT. Translated, it gives CALSDGQFNSPLHF.

The chain couples TRBV7-2 to TRBJ2-1, with a tentative D call TRBD2 (6 bases). Germline lookup yields CDR1 SGHTA and CDR2 FQGNSA. The CDR3 sequence is 13 residues long. The ends were cut back, 7 bases at V and 4 bases at J, with 11 bases in the middle. For the CDR3, the DNA is TGTGCCAGCACCCGAGCGGGTTACAATGAGCAGTTCTTC. This encodes CASTRAGYNEQFF.

V gene TRBV7-8 combines with J gene TRBJ1-2; D not resolved. The V and J ends lost 6 bases and 7 bases respectively, with 18 bases between them. The germline V gene has CDR1 SGHVS and CDR2 FQNEAQ. This CDR3 is 14 amino acids long. The CDR3 DNA is TGTGCCAGCAGTTCAAGGTCCTCACAGCGTGGCTACACCTTC. Protein: CASSSRSSQRGYTF.

The rearrangement joins TRBV6-5 to TRBJ1-1; no clear D. V gave up 6 bases and J gave up 8 bases, with 10 bases separating them. This CDR3 region has 11 residues. Germline CDR1 MNHEY, CDR2 SVGAGI. The CDR3 reads CASSPPPEAFF. The CDR3 coding sequence is TGTGCCAGCAGCCCGCCTCCGGAAGCTTTCTTT.

The chain is built from TRBV7-9 and TRBJ1-2; no firm D call. Germline lookup yields CDR1 SEHNR and CDR2 FQNEAQ (reference sequence). The CDR3 has 13 amino acids. V was clipped by 5 bases and J by 5 bases, with 12 bases between them. The CDR3: CASSPTEKYGYTF. The CDR3 nucleotides are TGTGCCAGCAGCCCCACAGAGAAGTATGGCTACACCTTC.

The chain links TRBV5-5 to TRBJ1-1, with D possibly matching TRBD1 (5 bases). Trimming took 2 bases from V and 9 from J, leaving 14 bases between them. CDR1 is SGHKS and CDR2 is YYEKEE in the germline V gene (reference sequence). The CDR3 loop spans 13 amino acids. As DNA, the CDR3 is TGTGCCAGCAGCTTCACAGGAACACTGAAAGCTTTCTTT. It codes for CASSFTGTLKAFF. Together with reference TRBV5-5 and TRBJ1-1, the CDR3 gives the full variable domain: DAGVTQSPTHLIKTRGQQVTLRCSPISGHKSVSWYQQVLGQGPQFIFQYYEKEERGRGNFPDRFSARQFPNYSSELNVNALLLGDSALYLCASSFTGTLKAFFGQGTRLTVV.